Listed here is a single T cell receptor (beta chain). The data stem from a study of blood T cell repertoires in COVID-19. V was pared by 1 base and J by 6 bases, with 12 bases between. The CDR3 loop spans 14 amino acids. In germline, CDR1 is KGHSH, CDR2 LQKENI. In the original processing: By means of reference gene primer amplification, nucleated cell counts were estimated. Profiled with immunoSEQ multiplex PCR; TCRdb holds only in-frame clones, not every one. From that table come the V and J calls and clone size; the DNA was used to work out D and trimming. This table holds about 120,000 clones, approximately 90% found once.

Input material: peripheral blood. The origin of this receptor is a human donor with active COVID-19. The donor label of this sample is uncertain. The chain combines TRBV18 with TRBJ1-1, with D possibly being TRBD1 (5 bases). DNA of the CDR3: TGTGCCAGCTCACCACGGGGGGGTGAGGCTGAAGCTTTCTTT. Translated, it gives CASSPRGGEAEAFF.